The 32 T cell receptor beta chains given below trace back to one sample, sequenced in a study of a mutant IDH1 vaccine in newly diagnosed glioma. The method was immunoSEQ multiplex PCR; TCRdb's version includes in-frame clones alone and lacks a portion of them. The sample contains approximately 41,000 clones, 78% of which appear only once. These receptors are not linked to any known antigen. Time point indicated: week 23, last vaccination. Doses consisted of 300 ug of mutant IDH1 20-mer peptide each, paired with topical imiquimod. Sequenced material: PBMCs, taken from a glioma patient whose treatment included an IDH1 peptide vaccine. These receptors came from a woman aged 40 to 49 with glioma. Some clones in this sample may be carry-over from other donors' samples.

The chain has TRBV5-4 and TRBJ2-7; TRBD2 aligns across 7 bases. V lost 7 bases to trimming and J lost 2 bases; unmatched junction nucleotides: 9. The CDR3 runs to 14 residues. In germline, CDR1 is SGHNT, CDR2 YYREEE (reference sequence). As DNA, the CDR3 is TGTGCCAGCGGAACAGCGGGAACCCCCTACGAGCAGTACTTC. Translation: CASGTAGTPYEQYF.

This sequence joins TRBV7-2 and TRBJ2-1; the match to TRBD2 covers 8 bases. Per the germline V gene, CDR1 is SGHTA and CDR2 is FQGNSA. V was pared by 5 bases and J by 8 bases, with 11 bases of the junction left unmatched. CDR3 size: 15 residues. The CDR3: CASSLRGLDSDEQFF. In DNA form, the CDR3 reads TGTGCCAGCAGCCTCAGGGGACTAGATTCCGATGAGCAGTTCTTC.

The V gene is TRBV19, the J gene TRBJ1-5; the D is unclear. Trimming cost V 5 bases and J 7 bases, with 18 bases left between them. The germline V gene encodes CDR1 LNHDA and CDR2 SQIVND (reference sequence). There are 15 residues in the CDR3. CDR3: CASSPLTGKDQPQHF. In DNA, the CDR3 is TGTGCCAGTAGTCCCCTAACGGGGAAGGACCAGCCCCAGCATTTT.

The genes are TRBV13 and TRBJ1-1; D is ambiguous. Germline CDR1 PRHDT, CDR2 FYEKMQ (reference sequence). CDR3 length equals 11 residues. The V end was cut by 2 bases, the J end by 8 bases, with 6 bases between. The CDR3 spells CASSLLTEAFF. CDR3 nucleotide sequence: TGTGCCAGCAGCTTATTAACCGAAGCTTTCTTT. Supplemented by reference TRBV13 and TRBJ1-1, the full variable domain reads AAGVIQSPRHLIKEKRETATLKCYPIPRHDTVYWYQQGPGQDPQFLISFYEKMQSDKGSIPDRFSAQQFSDYHSELNMSSLELGDSALYFCASSLLTEAFFGQGTRLTVV.

The chain joins TRBV7-8 to TRBJ1-5, with 8 bases fitting TRBD1. This CDR3 is built from 16 residues. V gave up 6 bases and J gave up 2 bases; unmatched junction bases: 9. From germline, CDR1 is SGHVS and CDR2 FQNEAQ. The CDR3 region has the DNA TGTGCCAGCAGTCGTAAACAGGGGGGCGGCAATCAGCCCCAGCATTTT. Translating it yields CASSRKQGGGNQPQHF.

This clone came up a few times. The chain combines TRBV25-1 with TRBJ1-2; tentatively, D is TRBD1 (5 bases). V lost 3 bases to trimming and J lost 7 bases, with 15 bases between them. Germline lookup yields CDR1 MGHDK and CDR2 SYGVNS. The CDR3 contains 14 residues. CDR3 protein: CASSDSTDLFGYTF. In nucleotides, the CDR3 is TGTGCCAGCAGTGACTCGACAGACCTATTTGGCTACACCTTC.

The chain employs TRBV21-1 and TRBJ2-5; TRBD1, the D gene given by the table, was not confirmed from the DNA. TRBV21-1 is a recognized pseudogene. This CDR3 region has 15 residues. CDR3 sequence: CASSKGFRDRETQYF. In DNA, the CDR3 is TGTGCCAGCAGCAAAGGGTTCAGGGACAGGGAGACCCAGTACTTC.

The chain recombines TRBV7-9 with TRBJ1-2; 9 positions match TRBD1. CDR1 and CDR2 (germline): SEHNR, FQNEAQ (reference sequence). CDR3 length: 15 residues. V was clipped by 0 bases and J by 4 bases; unmatched bases: 3. The CDR3 region is CASSLALTGGYGYTF. For the CDR3, the DNA is TGTGCCAGCAGCTTAGCCCTGACAGGGGGCTATGGCTACACCTTC.

J is TRBJ2-2 and V is TRBV9; a weak D match, TRBD2 (7 bases). The germline V gene has CDR1 SGDLS and CDR2 YYNGEE. The CDR3 runs to 16 residues. V was clipped by 3 bases and J by 4 bases, with 16 bases between them. CDR3 DNA sequence: TGTGCCAGCAGCGGCGGTATTGCGGGGGCCACCGGGGAGCTGTTTTTT. Encoded protein: CASSGGIAGATGELFF. The whole variable domain, filled in from reference TRBV9 and TRBJ2-2, reads DSGVTQTPKHLITATGQRVTLRCSPRSGDLSVYWYQQSLDQGLQFLIQYYNGEERAKGNILERFSAQQFPDLHSELNLSSLELGDSALYFCASSGGIAGATGELFFGEGSRLTVL.

The J gene is TRBJ2-2, the V gene TRBV13; D is perhaps TRBD1 or TRBD2 (5 bases each). The CDR3 has 14 residues. Germline CDR1 reads PRHDT; CDR2 reads FYEKMQ (reference sequence). V shed 4 bases and J shed 4 bases, with 10 bases lying between them. Here the CDR3 DNA reads TGTGCCAGCAGCTCCGCCGGGACCACCGGGGAGCTGTTTTTT. Amino acid sequence: CASSSAGTTGELFF.

CDR3 DNA: TGTGCCAGCAGCGCGGGAGACAGATTCACCGGGGAGCTGTTTTTT. The encoded protein is CASSAGDRFTGELFF. J is TRBJ2-2 and V is TRBV9, with D possibly matching TRBD2 (6 bases). In germline, CDR1 is SGDLS, CDR2 YYNGEE. The V gene lost 3 bases and the J gene lost 4 bases, with 13 bases spanning the gap. The CDR3 is 15 amino acids.

This clone was counted between two and nine times. This chain connects TRBV30 to TRBJ1-1, with TRBD1 matching over 8 bases. Trimming took 5 bases from V and 3 from J; bases not matched to a gene: 8. Per the germline V gene, CDR1 is GTSNPN and CDR2 is SVGIG (reference sequence). The CDR3 runs 14 residues. As DNA, the CDR3 is TGTGCCTGGGGCCTGACAGGGGAAGACACTGAAGCTTTCTTT. Its translation: CAWGLTGEDTEAFF.

V is TRBV12-1 and J is TRBJ2-1; TRBD1, the table's D call, lacks a check against the DNA. TRBV12-1 is a pseudogene. There are 13 residues in the CDR3. The CDR3 reads CASSFWVPRAQFF. Written as DNA, the CDR3 is TGTGCCAGCAGCTTTTGGGTCCCCAGGGCTCAGTTCTTC.

This chain uses TRBV2 with TRBJ2-2; D remains ambiguous. CDR3 size: 15 residues. Germline V gives CDR1 SNHLY, CDR2 FYNNEI. Trimming shortened V by 2 bases and J by 9 bases, and 16 bases separated the two germline ends. CDR3 region: CASSESWTLARELFF. In nucleotides, the CDR3 is TGTGCCAGCAGTGAATCGTGGACGTTGGCCCGGGAGCTGTTTTTT.

The chain uses TRBV29-1 and TRBJ1-2; D remains unclear. V was clipped by 3 bases and J by 4 bases, with 9 bases between them. This CDR3 has 12 residues. Germline V gene data show CDR1 as SQVTM and CDR2 as ANQGSEA. CDR3 sequence: CSVEQASYGYTF. In DNA form, the CDR3 reads TGCAGCGTTGAGCAGGCTAGCTATGGCTACACCTTC. Filled out from reference TRBV29-1 and TRBJ1-2, the complete variable domain reads SAVISQKPSRDICQRGTSLTIQCQVDSQVTMMFWYRQQPGQSLTLIATANQGSEATYESGFVIDKFPISRPNLTFSTLTVSNMSPEDSSIYLCSVEQASYGYTFGSGTRLTVV.

The chain has TRBV7-2 and TRBJ1-6; D possibly corresponds to TRBD1 (6 bases). The CDR3 totals 15 residues. Trimming left V 6 bases short and J 8 bases short, with 17 bases between. The germline V gene encodes CDR1 SGHTA and CDR2 FQGNSA. CDR3 sequence (DNA): TGTGCCAGCAGTAAGTCGAGGGGGTGGGATTCACCCCTCCACTTT. Amino acids: CASSKSRGWDSPLHF.

V gene TRBV7-2 combines with J gene TRBJ1-5; D is uncertain. CDR3 length: 12 amino acids. Deletions cut 5 bases from V and 7 bases from J, with 9 bases between. Germline V gene sequence: CDR1 SGHTA, CDR2 FQGNSA. The CDR3 bases are TGTGCCAGCAGCCCCGACATACAGCCCCAGCATTTT. Protein sequence: CASSPDIQPQHF.

The V call is TRBV28, the J call TRBJ2-7; D perhaps matches TRBD1 (6 bases). The CDR3 extends over 16 amino acids. Germline CDR1 and CDR2: MDHEN and SYDVKM. V lost 6 bases, J lost 6 bases, and 24 bases lay in between. The CDR3 DNA follows: TGTGCCAGCAGCTCCCCCTCTCGGGACATTAATCCCGAGCAGTACTTC. This sequence encodes CASSSPSRDINPEQYF.

Remarks on this clone: This probably arose from a read error, given a far larger clone one base away. The chain links TRBV6-5 to TRBJ1-3; no reliable D call. Trimming pared 6 bases from V and 2 bases from J, leaving 5 bases between. The CDR3 loop spans 12 amino acids. In germline, CDR1 is MNHEY, CDR2 SVGAGI. DNA of the CDR3: TGTGCCAGCAGCGGGGCTGGAAACACCATATATTTT. Protein: CASSGAGNTIYF.

V usage is TRBV4-3 and J usage is TRBJ1-2, with TRBD1 as a possible D gene (5 bases). Trimming pared 0 bases from V and 7 bases from J, leaving 12 bases between. Looked up from germline, CDR1 is LGHNA and CDR2 is YSLEER. The length of the CDR3 is 14 residues. This CDR3 reads CASSQDRGWIGYTF. The CDR3 DNA is TGCGCCAGCAGCCAAGATCGGGGGTGGATTGGCTACACCTTC.

The chain carries TRBV4-3 and TRBJ1-2; weak D call: TRBD1 (5 bases). Trimming took off 0 bases at V and 7 bases at J, with 9 bases between the two ends. This CDR3 has 13 amino acids. Germline assignment: CDR1 LGHNA and CDR2 YSLEER. The CDR3 sequence: CASSQDRVSGYTF. CDR3 in DNA: TGCGCCAGCAGCCAAGACAGGGTCTCTGGCTACACCTTC.

The gene calls are TRBV28 and TRBJ1-2; no firm D call. Trimming took off 4 bases at V and 4 bases at J, with 4 bases between the two ends. The CDR3 spans 11 residues. Germline V lookup: CDR1 MDHEN, CDR2 SYDVKM. The CDR3 here is CASSYSYGYTF. For the CDR3, the DNA is TGTGCCAGCAGTTACTCCTATGGCTACACCTTC.

In its sample, this clone was seen a few times. V is TRBV19 and J is TRBJ1-1; D is unresolved. From germline, CDR1 is LNHDA and CDR2 SQIVND (reference sequence). The CDR3 has 14 amino acids. The V gene lost 5 bases and the J gene lost 1 base, with 11 bases spanning the gap. CDR3 residues: CASSGRASNTEAFF. The CDR3 bases are TGTGCCAGTAGTGGACGGGCCTCGAACACTGAAGCTTTCTTT.

A single count supports this clone. This CDR3 is CASSQDRRPGNTIYF. The CDR3 DNA reads TGTGCCAGCAGCCAAGATCGGCGACCTGGAAACACCATATATTTT. The chain uses TRBV14 and TRBJ1-3; D call uncertain. The CDR3 loop spans 15 amino acids. Trimming took off 0 bases at V and 2 bases at J, with 8 bases between the two ends. Looked up from germline, CDR1 is SGHDN and CDR2 is FVKESK.

V gene TRBV7-6 combines with J gene TRBJ1-2, with D possibly matching TRBD1 (5 bases). The CDR3 has 15 amino acids. In germline, CDR1 is SGHVS, CDR2 FNYEAQ. V lost 6 bases to trimming and J lost 8 bases, with 22 bases between them. CDR3 DNA: TGTGCCAGCAGTCAAACCACAGGAGGTTATAGGGGCTACACCTTC. Translation gives CASSQTTGGYRGYTF.

The chain couples TRBV6-6 to TRBJ2-7; no clear D gene. CDR1 is MNHNY, CDR2 SVGAGI, per germline (reference sequence). The germline V and J ends were trimmed by 5 bases and 4 bases, with 6 bases remaining between them. This CDR3 has 11 amino acids. CDR3 region: CASSTEYEQYF. The CDR3 nucleotides read TGTGCCAGCAGTACGGAATACGAGCAGTACTTC.

V gene TRBV4-2 combines with J gene TRBJ2-3, with D perhaps matching TRBD2 (5 bases). This CDR3 is built from 14 residues. Deletions cut 0 bases from V and 3 bases from J, with 7 bases between. In germline, CDR1 is LGHNA, CDR2 YNFKEQ. CDR3 DNA sequence: TGTGCCAGCAGCCAAGAATCGGGAACAGATACGCAGTATTTT. This gives the protein CASSQESGTDTQYF.

The chain joins TRBV14 to TRBJ2-2, with 11 bases that match TRBD2. This CDR3 region has 16 residues. Germline CDR1 and CDR2: SGHDN and FVKESK. Trimming removed 6 bases from V and 6 bases from J; junction bases left unmatched: 9. In DNA, the CDR3 is TGTGCCAGCAGGGTGTCACTAGCGGGAGATCCCGGGGAGCTGTTTTTT. Encoded protein: CASRVSLAGDPGELFF.

The chain links TRBV7-9 to TRBJ1-1; D might be TRBD1 (5 bases). This CDR3 is built from 15 residues. With 1 base removed from V and 7 bases from J, the gap between germline ends came to 16 bases. Germline CDR1 is SEHNR and CDR2 is FQNEAQ (reference sequence). The CDR3 loop reads CASSLVDSGTDEAFF. The CDR3 DNA follows: TGTGCCAGCAGCTTAGTCGACAGCGGCACCGATGAAGCTTTCTTT.

The chain carries TRBV19 and TRBJ1-3; D call uncertain. The germline CDR1 and CDR2 sequences are LNHDA and SQIVND (reference sequence). With 4 bases removed from V and 0 bases from J, the gap between germline ends came to 7 bases. This CDR3 region has 14 residues. CDR3 amino acids: CASSRPGSGNTIYF. DNA of the CDR3: TGTGCCAGTAGTAGACCGGGCTCTGGAAACACCATATATTTT.

The rearrangement joins TRBV25-1 to TRBJ1-6; D is uncertain. V lost 4 bases, J lost 10 bases, and 11 bases lay in between. The V gene's germline CDR1 is MGHDK and CDR2 SYGVNS. This CDR3 is built from 13 residues. The CDR3 loop reads CASSGGRKSPLHF. DNA for the CDR3: TGTGCCAGCAGTGGCGGACGTAAATCACCCCTCCACTTT.

The rearrangement uses TRBV10-3 and TRBJ2-7; the D gene is possibly TRBD1 (5 bases). This CDR3 contains 13 residues. The V end was cut by 5 bases, the J end by 5 bases, with 13 bases between. CDR1 ENHRY and CDR2 SYGVKD come from the germline V gene. CDR3 coding DNA: TGTGCCATCAGTTCCGACAGCGTCCACGAGCAGTACTTC. Its translation is CAISSDSVHEQYF.